The clone carrying this TCR beta chain was detected ten times or more. From germline, CDR1 is MNHEY and CDR2 SVGAGI. The V end lost 2 bases, the J end lost 4 bases, and 6 bases lay between the germline ends. This CDR3 is built from 13 residues. The entry originates in a study of T-cell reconstitution after alpha-beta-depleted transplantation in children. Preparing the TCRbeta library involved the use of unique molecular identifiers. Each CDR3 protein gets one entry after TCRdb re-called the PCR reads with MiXCR. The data hold hundreds of thousands of distinct CDR3 sequences, with around 12% observed a single time.

This material consisted of PBMCs from the stem cell graft donor, taken from the stem cell graft. The V gene is TRBV6-5, the J gene TRBJ2-1; unclear D gene. The clonotype was recovered from a human donor who donated a stem cell graft to a child with combined immunodeficiency. The CDR3 bases are TGTGCCAGCAGTTACAGGGAATACAATGAGCAGTTCTTC. Amino acid sequence: CASSYREYNEQFF.